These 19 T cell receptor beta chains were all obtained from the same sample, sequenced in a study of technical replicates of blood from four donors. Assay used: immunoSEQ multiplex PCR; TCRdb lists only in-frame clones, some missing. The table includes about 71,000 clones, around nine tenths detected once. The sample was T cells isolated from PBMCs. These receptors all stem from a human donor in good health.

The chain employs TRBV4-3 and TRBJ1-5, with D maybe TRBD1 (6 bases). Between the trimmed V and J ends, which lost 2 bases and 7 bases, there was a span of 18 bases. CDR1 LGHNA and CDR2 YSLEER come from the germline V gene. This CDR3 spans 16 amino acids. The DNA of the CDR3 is TGCGCCAGCAGCCAATCTATAGGGGGGGCCCTACAGCCCCAGCATTTT. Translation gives CASSQSIGGALQPQHF.

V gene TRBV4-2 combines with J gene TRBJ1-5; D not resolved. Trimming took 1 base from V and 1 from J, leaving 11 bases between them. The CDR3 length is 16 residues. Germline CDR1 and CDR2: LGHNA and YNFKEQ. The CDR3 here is CASSQGRLRSNQPQHF. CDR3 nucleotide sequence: TGTGCCAGCAGCCAAGGGCGATTGCGGAGCAATCAGCCCCAGCATTTT.

The CDR3 loop reads CASSTGTGLVDTQYF. The CDR3 DNA reads as TGTGCCAGCAGTACCGGGACAGGGCTCGTAGATACGCAGTATTTT. J is TRBJ2-3 and V is TRBV2; 9 nucleotides line up with TRBD1. This CDR3 has 15 residues. Germline V lookup: CDR1 SNHLY, CDR2 FYNNEI. V lost 5 bases to trimming and J lost 5 bases; unmatched junction nucleotides: 8. Filled out from reference TRBV2 and TRBJ2-3, the complete variable domain reads EPEVTQTPSHQVTQMGQEVILRCVPISNHLYFYWYRQILGQKVEFLVSFYNNEISEKSEIFDDQFSVERPDGSNFTLKIRSTKLEDSAMYFCASSTGTGLVDTQYFGPGTRLTVL.

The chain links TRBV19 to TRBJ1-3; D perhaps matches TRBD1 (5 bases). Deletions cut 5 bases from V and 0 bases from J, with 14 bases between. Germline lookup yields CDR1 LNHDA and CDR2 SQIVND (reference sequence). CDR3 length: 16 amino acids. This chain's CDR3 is CASSLQVRDSGNTIYF. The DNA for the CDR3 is TGTGCCAGTAGTCTACAGGTTAGGGACTCTGGAAACACCATATATTTT. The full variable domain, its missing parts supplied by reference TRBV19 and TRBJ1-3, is DGGITQSPKYLFRKEGQNVTLSCEQNLNHDAMYWYRQDPGQGLRLIYYSQIVNDFQKGDIAEGYSVSREKKESFPLTVTSAQKNPTAFYLCASSLQVRDSGNTIYFGEGSWLTVV.

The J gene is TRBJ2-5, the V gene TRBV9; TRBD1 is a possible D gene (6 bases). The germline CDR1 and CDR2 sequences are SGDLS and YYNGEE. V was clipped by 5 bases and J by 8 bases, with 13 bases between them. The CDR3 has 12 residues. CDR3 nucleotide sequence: TGTGCCAGCAGTCCTCAAGGGACAACCCAGTACTTC. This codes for CASSPQGTTQYF. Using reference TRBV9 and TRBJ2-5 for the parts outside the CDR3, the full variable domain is DSGVTQTPKHLITATGQRVTLRCSPRSGDLSVYWYQQSLDQGLQFLIQYYNGEERAKGNILERFSAQQFPDLHSELNLSSLELGDSALYFCASSPQGTTQYFGPGTRLLVL.

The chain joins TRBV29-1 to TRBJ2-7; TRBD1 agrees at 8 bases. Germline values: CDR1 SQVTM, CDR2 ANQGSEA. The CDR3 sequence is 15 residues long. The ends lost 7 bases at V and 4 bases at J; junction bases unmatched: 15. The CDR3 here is CSAELVGTGKYEQYF. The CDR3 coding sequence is TGCAGCGCGGAATTAGTCGGGACAGGAAAATACGAGCAGTACTTC.

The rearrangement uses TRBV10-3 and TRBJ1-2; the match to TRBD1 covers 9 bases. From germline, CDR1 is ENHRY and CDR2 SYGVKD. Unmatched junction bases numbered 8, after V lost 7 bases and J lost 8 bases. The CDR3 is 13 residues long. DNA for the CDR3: TGTGCCATCACTAGGGACAGGGTAGGGGGCTACACCTTC. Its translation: CAITRDRVGGYTF.

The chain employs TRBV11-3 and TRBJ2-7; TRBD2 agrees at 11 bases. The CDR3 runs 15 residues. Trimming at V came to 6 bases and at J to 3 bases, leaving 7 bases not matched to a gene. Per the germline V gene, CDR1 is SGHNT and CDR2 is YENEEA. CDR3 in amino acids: CASSTKGTSGYEQYF. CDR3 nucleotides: TGTGCCAGCAGTACAAAGGGGACTAGCGGCTACGAGCAGTACTTC.

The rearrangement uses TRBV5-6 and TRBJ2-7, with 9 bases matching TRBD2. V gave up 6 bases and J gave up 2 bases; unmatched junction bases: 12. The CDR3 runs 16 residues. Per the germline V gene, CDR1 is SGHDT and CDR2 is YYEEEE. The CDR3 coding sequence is TGTGCCAGCACATTTGGGCTAGCGGGAATACCCTACGAGCAGTACTTC. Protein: CASTFGLAGIPYEQYF.

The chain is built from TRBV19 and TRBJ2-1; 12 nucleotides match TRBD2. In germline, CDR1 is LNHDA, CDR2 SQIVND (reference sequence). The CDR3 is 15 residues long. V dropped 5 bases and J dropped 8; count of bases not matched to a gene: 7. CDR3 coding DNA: TGTGCCAGTAGTCTAACTAGCGGGAGGATGCATGAGCAGTTCTTC. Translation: CASSLTSGRMHEQFF.

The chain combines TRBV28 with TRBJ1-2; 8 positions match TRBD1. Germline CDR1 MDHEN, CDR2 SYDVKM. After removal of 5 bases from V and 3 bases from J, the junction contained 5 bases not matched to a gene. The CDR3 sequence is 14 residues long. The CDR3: CASSRTGLDYGYTF. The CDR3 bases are TGTGCCAGCAGTCGGACAGGGTTGGACTATGGCTACACCTTC.

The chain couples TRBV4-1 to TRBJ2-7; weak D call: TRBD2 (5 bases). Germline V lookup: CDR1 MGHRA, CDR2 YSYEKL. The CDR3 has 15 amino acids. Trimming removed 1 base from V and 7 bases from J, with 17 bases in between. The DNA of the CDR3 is TGCGCCAGCAGCCAAGGGAACCGAGATTCGGGGGAGCAGTACTTC. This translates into CASSQGNRDSGEQYF.

The CDR3 is CASSRGLEAFF. The CDR3 DNA reads TGTGCCAGCTCACGTGGCCTTGAAGCTTTCTTT. This chain joins TRBV18 and TRBJ1-1, with D unresolved. Germline V gives CDR1 KGHSH, CDR2 LQKENI. The CDR3 is 11 residues long. The V end lost 4 bases, the J end lost 7 bases, and 7 bases lay between the germline ends.

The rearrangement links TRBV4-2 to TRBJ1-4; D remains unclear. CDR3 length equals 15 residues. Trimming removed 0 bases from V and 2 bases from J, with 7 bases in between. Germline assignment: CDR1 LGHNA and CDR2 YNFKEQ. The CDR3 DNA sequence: TGTGCCAGCAGCCAAGAACTAGGGACTAATGAAAAACTGTTTTTT. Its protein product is CASSQELGTNEKLFF.

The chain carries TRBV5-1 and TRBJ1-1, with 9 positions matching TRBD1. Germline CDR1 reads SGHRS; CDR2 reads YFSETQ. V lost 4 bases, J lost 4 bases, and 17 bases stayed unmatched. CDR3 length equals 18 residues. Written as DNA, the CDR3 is TGCGCCAGCAGCGGGAATCCGGGACAGGGCAGCTTGGCCACTGAAGCTTTCTTT. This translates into CASSGNPGQGSLATEAFF.

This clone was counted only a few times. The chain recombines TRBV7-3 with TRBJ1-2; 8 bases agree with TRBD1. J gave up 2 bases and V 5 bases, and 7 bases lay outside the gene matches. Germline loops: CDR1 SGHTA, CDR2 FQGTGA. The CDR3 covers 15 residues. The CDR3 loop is CASSEGTGSNYGYTF. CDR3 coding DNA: TGTGCCAGCAGCGAAGGGACAGGCTCAAACTATGGCTACACCTTC.

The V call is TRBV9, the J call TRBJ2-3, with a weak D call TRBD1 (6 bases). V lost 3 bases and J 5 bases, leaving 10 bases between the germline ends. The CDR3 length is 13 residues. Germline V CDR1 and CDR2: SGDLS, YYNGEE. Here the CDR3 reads CASSDRALDTQYF. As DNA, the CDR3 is TGTGCCAGCAGCGACAGGGCCTTAGATACGCAGTATTTT.

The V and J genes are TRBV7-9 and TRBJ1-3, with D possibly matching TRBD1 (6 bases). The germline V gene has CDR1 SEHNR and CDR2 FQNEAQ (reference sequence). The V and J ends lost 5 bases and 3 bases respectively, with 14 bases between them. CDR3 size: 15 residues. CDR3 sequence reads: CASSPYRDIGNTIYF. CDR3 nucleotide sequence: TGTGCCAGCAGCCCGTACCGGGACATTGGAAACACCATATATTTT.

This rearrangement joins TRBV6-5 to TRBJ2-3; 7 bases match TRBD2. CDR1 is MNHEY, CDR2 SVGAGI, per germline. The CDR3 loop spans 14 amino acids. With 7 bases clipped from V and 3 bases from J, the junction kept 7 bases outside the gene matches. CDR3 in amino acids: CASTQLAATDTQYF. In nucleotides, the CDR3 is TGTGCCAGCACCCAGCTAGCGGCTACAGATACGCAGTATTTT.